The clone carrying this TCR beta chain showed up many times. Its target is unknown. Germline loops: CDR1 SGHVS, CDR2 FQNEAQ. The CDR3 has 15 residues. Trimming removed 2 bases from V and 6 bases from J; junction bases left unmatched: 4. This sample stems from a study of T cells in Graves' hyperthyroidism and ophthalmopathy. From RNA transcripts, TCR beta CDR3 regions were amplified. Initially, a first-round RT-PCR of the TCR CDR3 employed the HTBI primer set. One entry per CDR3 protein, called by TCRdb with MiXCR from the multiplex PCR reads. The table records more than 550,000 distinct CDR3 sequences, 17% of them present only once. Study findings and constraints: Blood also carried most thyroid clonotypes expanded above 0.001. Ophthalmopathy, which appeared later, was predicted by the model a median around 6.9 months before onset.

The rearrangement uses TRBV7-8 and TRBJ2-1; TRBD1 agrees at 10 bases. This receptor was identified in a man aged 45 to 65 with Graves' hyperthyroidism. Sequencing used blood. CDR3 coding DNA: TGTGCCAGCAGCTTAAGACAGGGGGCTATCAATGAGCAGTTCTTC. It yields the protein CASSLRQGAINEQFF.